The sequence of this TCR beta chain was determined in a study of CD8 T cells in ankylosing spondylitis. Study-wide results and limits: In ankylosing spondylitis blood, a motif of fewer than 10 highly homologous TCR beta variants appeared characteristic. Reports say disease-linked clones showed up significantly more in matched ankylosing spondylitis synovial fluid. CD8+ cells made up the disease-linked clones, which were relatively rare in peripheral blood.

Germline V gene sequence: CDR1 SQVTM, CDR2 ANQGSEA. With V trimmed by 6 bases and J by 3 bases, 7 bases remained unmatched. This CDR3 spans 14 amino acids. TCRdb recomputed calls from the 5' RACE reads with MiXCR, one row per CDR3 protein. In the table there are approximately 300,000 distinct CDR3 sequences, roughly 8% of which are singletons. There are a few counts of this clonotype. Its antigen is currently unknown. The receptor was isolated from a male donor with ankylosing spondylitis. The sequencing input was blood, either unsorted or a sorted T cell fraction (not recorded which). The gene calls are TRBV29-1 and TRBJ2-2; 7 bases align to TRBD1. The CDR3 here is CSVAGTVDTGELFF. The DNA for the CDR3 is TGCAGCGTGGCCGGGACAGTGGACACCGGGGAGCTGTTTTTT.